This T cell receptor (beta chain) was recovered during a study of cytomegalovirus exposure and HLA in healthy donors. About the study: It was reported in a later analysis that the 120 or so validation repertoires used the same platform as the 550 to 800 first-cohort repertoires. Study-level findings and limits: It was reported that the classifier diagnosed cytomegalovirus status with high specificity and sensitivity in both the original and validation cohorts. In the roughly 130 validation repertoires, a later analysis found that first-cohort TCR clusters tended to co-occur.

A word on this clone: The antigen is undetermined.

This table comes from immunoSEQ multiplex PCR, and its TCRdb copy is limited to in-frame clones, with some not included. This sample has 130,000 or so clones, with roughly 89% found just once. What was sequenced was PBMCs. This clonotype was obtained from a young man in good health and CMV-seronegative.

The CDR3 loop reads CASSPSGNQPQHF. Here the CDR3 DNA reads TGTGCCAGCAGCCCCTCGGGCAATCAGCCCCAGCATTTT. The chain joins TRBV7-8 to TRBJ1-5; D remains unclear. The CDR3 loop spans 13 amino acids. Germline assignment: CDR1 SGHVS and CDR2 FQNEAQ. The V end lost 5 bases, the J end lost 2 bases, and 7 bases lay between the germline ends.